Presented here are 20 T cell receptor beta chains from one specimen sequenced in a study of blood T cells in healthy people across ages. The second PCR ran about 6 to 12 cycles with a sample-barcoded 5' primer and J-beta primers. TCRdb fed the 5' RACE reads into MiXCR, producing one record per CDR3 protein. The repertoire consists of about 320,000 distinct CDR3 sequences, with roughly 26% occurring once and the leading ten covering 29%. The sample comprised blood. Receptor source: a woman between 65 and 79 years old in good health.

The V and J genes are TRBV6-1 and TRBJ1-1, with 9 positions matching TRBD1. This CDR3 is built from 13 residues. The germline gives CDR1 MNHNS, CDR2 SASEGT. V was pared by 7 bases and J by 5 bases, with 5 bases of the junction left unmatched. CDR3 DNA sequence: TGTGCCAGCACCGTGACAGGGGGTACTGAAGCTTTCTTT. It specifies CASTVTGGTEAFF.

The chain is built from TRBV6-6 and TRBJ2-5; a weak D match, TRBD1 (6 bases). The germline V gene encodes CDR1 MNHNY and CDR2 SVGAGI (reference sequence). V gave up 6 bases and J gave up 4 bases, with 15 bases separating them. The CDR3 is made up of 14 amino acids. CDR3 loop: CASSKPQGRETQYF. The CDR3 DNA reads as TGTGCCAGCAGCAAACCCCAGGGGCGAGAGACCCAGTACTTC.

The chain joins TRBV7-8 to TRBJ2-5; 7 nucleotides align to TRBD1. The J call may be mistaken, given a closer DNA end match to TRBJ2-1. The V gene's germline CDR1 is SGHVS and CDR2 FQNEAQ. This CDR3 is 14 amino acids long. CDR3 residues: CASSLIGGFNEQFF. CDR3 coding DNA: TGTGCCAGCAGCTTAATAGGGGGCTTTAATGAGCAGTTCTTC.

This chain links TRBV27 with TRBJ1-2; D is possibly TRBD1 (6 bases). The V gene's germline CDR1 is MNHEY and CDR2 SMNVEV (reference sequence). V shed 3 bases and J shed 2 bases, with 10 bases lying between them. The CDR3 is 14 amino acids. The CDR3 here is CASSFNTGNYGYTF. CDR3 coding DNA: TGTGCCAGCAGTTTTAATACAGGGAACTATGGCTACACCTTC.

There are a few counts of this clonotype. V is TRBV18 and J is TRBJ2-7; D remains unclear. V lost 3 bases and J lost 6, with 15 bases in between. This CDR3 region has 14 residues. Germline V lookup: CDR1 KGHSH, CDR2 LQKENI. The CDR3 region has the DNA TGTGCCAGCTCACCTCCCACCGGCAGGCCCGAGCAGTACTTC. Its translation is CASSPPTGRPEQYF.

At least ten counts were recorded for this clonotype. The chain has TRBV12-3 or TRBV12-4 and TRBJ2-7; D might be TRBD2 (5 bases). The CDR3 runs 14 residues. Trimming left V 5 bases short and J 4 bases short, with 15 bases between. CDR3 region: CASSRTGKAYEQYF. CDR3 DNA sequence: TGTGCCAGCAGTAGAACCGGGAAGGCTTACGAGCAGTACTTC.

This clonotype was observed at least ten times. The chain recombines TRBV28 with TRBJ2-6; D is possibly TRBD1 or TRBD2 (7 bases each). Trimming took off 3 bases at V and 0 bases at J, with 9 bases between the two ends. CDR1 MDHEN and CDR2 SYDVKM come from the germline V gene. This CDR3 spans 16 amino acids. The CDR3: CASSFRGGSGANVLTF. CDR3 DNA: TGTGCCAGCAGTTTCAGGGGGGGCTCTGGGGCCAACGTCCTGACTTTC.

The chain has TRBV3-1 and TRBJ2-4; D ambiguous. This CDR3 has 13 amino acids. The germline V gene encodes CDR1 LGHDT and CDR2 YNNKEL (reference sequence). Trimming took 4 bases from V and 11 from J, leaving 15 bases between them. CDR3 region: CASSPLPFSLQYF. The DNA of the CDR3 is TGTGCCAGCAGCCCCCTTCCCTTTAGTCTTCAGTACTTC. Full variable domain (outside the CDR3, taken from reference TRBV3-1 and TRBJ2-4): DTAVSQTPKYLVTQMGNDKSIKCEQNLGHDTMYWYKQDSKKFLKIMFSYNNKELIINETVPNRFSPKSPDKAHLNLHINSLELGDSAVYFCASSPLPFSLQYFGAGTRLSVL.

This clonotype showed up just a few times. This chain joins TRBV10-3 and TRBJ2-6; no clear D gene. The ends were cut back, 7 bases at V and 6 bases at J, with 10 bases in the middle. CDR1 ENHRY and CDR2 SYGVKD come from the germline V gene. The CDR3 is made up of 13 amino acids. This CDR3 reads CAITAGVANVLTF. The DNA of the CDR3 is TGTGCCATCACTGCCGGTGTGGCCAACGTCCTGACTTTC.

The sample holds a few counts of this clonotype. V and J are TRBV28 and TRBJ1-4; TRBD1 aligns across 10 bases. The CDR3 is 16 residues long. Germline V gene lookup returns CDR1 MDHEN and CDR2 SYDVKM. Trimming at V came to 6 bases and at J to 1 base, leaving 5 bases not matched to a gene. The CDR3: CASRMGDRGTNEKLFF. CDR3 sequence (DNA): TGTGCCAGCAGAATGGGGGACAGGGGAACTAATGAAAAACTGTTTTTT.

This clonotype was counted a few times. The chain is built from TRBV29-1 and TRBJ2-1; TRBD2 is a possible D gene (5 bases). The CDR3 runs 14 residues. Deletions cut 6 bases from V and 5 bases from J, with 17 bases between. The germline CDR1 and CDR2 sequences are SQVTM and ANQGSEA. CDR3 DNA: TGCAGCGTGGGTGGGTGGGGTAGCGACAATGAGCAGTTCTTC. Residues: CSVGGWGSDNEQFF.

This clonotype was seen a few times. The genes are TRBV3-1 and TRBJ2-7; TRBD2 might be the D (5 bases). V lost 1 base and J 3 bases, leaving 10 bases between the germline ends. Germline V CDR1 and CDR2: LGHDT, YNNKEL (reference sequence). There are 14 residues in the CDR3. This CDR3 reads CASSQVLADYEQYF. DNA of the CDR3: TGTGCCAGCAGCCAAGTTCTAGCAGACTACGAGCAGTACTTC.

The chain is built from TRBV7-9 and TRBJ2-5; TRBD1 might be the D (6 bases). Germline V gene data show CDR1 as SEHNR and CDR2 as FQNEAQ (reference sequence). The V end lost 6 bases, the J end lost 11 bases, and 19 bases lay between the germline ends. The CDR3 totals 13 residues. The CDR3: CASSSRRGWEQYF. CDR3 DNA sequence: TGTGCCAGCAGTTCCCGCAGGGGTTGGGAGCAGTACTTC. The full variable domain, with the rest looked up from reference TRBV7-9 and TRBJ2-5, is DTGVSQNPRHKITKRGQNVTFRCDPISEHNRLYWYRQTLGQGPEFLTYFQNEAQLEKSRLLSDRFSAERPKGSFSTLEIQRTEQGDSAMYLCASSSRRGWEQYFGPGTRLLVL.

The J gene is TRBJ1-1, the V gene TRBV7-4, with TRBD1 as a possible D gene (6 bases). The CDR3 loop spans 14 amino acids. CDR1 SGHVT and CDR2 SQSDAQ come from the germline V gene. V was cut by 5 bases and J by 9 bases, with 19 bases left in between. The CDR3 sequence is CASSPTFSDRKAFF. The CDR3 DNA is TGTGCCAGCAGCCCGACTTTCTCCGACAGGAAAGCTTTCTTT.

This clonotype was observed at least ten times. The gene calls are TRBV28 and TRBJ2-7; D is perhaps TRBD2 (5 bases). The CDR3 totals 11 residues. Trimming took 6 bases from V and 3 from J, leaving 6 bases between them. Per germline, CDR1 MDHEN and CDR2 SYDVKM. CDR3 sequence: CASSRDYEQYF. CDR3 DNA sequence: TGTGCCAGCAGCCGGGACTACGAGCAGTACTTC. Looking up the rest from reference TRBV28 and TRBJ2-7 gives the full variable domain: DVKVTQSSRYLVKRTGEKVFLECVQDMDHENMFWYRQDPGLGLRLIYFSYDVKMKEKGDIPEGYSVSREKKERFSLILESASTNQTSMYLCASSRDYEQYFGPGTRLTVT.

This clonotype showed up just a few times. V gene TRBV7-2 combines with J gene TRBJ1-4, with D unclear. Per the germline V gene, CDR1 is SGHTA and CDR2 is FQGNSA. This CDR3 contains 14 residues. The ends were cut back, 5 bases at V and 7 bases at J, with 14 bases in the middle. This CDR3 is CASSPWLDGEKLFF. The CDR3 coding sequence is TGTGCCAGCAGCCCCTGGCTGGATGGTGAAAAACTGTTTTTT.

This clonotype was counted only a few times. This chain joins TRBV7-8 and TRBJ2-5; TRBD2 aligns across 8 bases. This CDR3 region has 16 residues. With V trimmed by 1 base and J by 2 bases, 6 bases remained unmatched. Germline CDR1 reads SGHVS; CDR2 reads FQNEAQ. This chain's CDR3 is CASSLEGLAWQETQYF. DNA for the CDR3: TGTGCCAGCAGCTTAGAAGGACTAGCTTGGCAAGAGACCCAGTACTTC. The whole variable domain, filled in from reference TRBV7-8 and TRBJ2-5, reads GAGVSQSPRYKVAKRGQDVALRCDPISGHVSLFWYQQALGQGPEFLTYFQNEAQLDKSGLPSDRFFAERPEGSVSTLKIQRTQQEDSAVYLCASSLEGLAWQETQYFGPGTRLLVL.

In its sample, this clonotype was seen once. The CDR3 sequence is CASSHPGQGKVGETQYF. For the CDR3, the DNA is TGTGCCAGCAGCCACCCTGGACAGGGAAAGGTTGGAGAGACCCAGTACTTC. V is TRBV6-1 and J is TRBJ2-5, with TRBD1 matching over 8 bases. Germline-derived CDR1 and CDR2 are MNHNS and SASEGT. V gave up 6 bases and J gave up 4 bases; unmatched junction bases: 16. The CDR3 has 17 residues.

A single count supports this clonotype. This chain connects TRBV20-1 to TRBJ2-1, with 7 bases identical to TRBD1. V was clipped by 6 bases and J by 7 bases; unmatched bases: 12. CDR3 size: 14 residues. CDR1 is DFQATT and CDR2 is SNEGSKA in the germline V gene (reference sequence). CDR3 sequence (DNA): TGCAGTGCCCTAGGGCAGGGGGTAAGGAATGAGCAGTTCTTC. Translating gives CSALGQGVRNEQFF.

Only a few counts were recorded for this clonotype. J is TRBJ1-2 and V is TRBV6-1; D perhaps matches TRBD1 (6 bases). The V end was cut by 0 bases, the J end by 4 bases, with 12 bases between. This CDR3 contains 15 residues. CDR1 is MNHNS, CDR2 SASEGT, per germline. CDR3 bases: TGTGCCAGCAGTGAAGCGCGGACAGTCACCTATGGCTACACCTTC. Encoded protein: CASSEARTVTYGYTF.